A selection of T cell receptor beta chains follows, all from one sample in a study of T cells of healthy individuals. TCRdb called the 5' RACE reads again in MiXCR, with one record for every CDR3 protein. Here the sample spans about 96,000 distinct CDR3 sequences, roughly a sixth being singletons. The receptors here all came from a human donor in good health. CDR3s include the opening cysteine and the closing phenylalanine or tryptophan. A D gene is named only where the DNA matches it firmly. The size entry is marked missing in some rows and otherwise reads once, few, many or a size class.

j_call: TRBJ2-1
v_call: TRBV5-1
d_call: TRBD2
clone_size: few
cdr3_nt: TGCGCCAGCAGTGGGACTAGCGGGGCCAATGAGCAGTTCTTC
cdr3_aa: CASSGTSGANEQFF

j_call: TRBJ2-7
v_call: TRBV7-2
d_call: TRBD1
clone_size: many
cdr3_nt: TGTGCCAGCAGCTTGGACAGGGGGGAGCAGTACTTC
cdr3_aa: CASSLDRGEQYF

j_call: TRBJ1-4
v_call: TRBV9
d_call: TRBD1
clone_size: -
cdr3_nt: TGTGCCAGCAGCTTTACCCAGGGGGGTGAAAAACTGTTTTTT
cdr3_aa: CASSFTQGGEKLFF

j_call: TRBJ2-2
v_call: TRBV7-3
d_call: TRBD2
clone_size: -
cdr3_nt: TGTGCCAGCAGACCTACACCCTTGGGACTAGCGGGGACCCCCGGGGAGCTGTTTTTT
cdr3_aa: CASRPTPLGLAGTPGELFF

j_call: TRBJ2-2
v_call: TRBV4-3
d_call: -
clone_size: many
cdr3_nt: TGCGCCAGCAGCCATCAAAGGGACGGGGAGCTGTTTTTT
cdr3_aa: CASSHQRDGELFF

j_call: TRBJ2-5
v_call: TRBV18
d_call: -
clone_size: -
cdr3_nt: TGTGCCAGCTCACCAGTCGGGGAGACCCAGTACTTC
cdr3_aa: CASSPVGETQYF

j_call: TRBJ1-5
v_call: TRBV30
d_call: -
clone_size: many
cdr3_nt: TGTGCCTGGAATAGGGGAAGCAATCAGCCCCAGCATTTT
cdr3_aa: CAWNRGSNQPQHF

j_call: TRBJ1-4
v_call: TRBV11-2
d_call: -
clone_size: -
cdr3_nt: TGTGCCAGCAGCTTAGATTTGAAGAATAATGAAAAACTGTTTTTT
cdr3_aa: CASSLDLKNNEKLFF

j_call: TRBJ1-6
v_call: TRBV19
d_call: TRBD1
clone_size: -
cdr3_nt: TGTGCCAGTAGGGGGACAGCCCCTCCGAGGACCCTCCACTTT
cdr3_aa: CASRGTAPPRTLHF

j_call: TRBJ2-5
v_call: TRBV3-1
d_call: TRBD2
clone_size: many
cdr3_nt: TGTGCCAGCAGCCCGCGACTAGCGGGAGAAGAGACCCAGTACTTC
cdr3_aa: CASSPRLAGEETQYF

j_call: TRBJ2-7
v_call: TRBV27
d_call: -
clone_size: many
cdr3_nt: TGTGCCAGCGCTTGGGGCGGATCCTACGAGCAGTACTTC
cdr3_aa: CASAWGGSYEQYF

j_call: TRBJ1-1
v_call: TRBV12-3/TRBV12-4
d_call: -
clone_size: -
cdr3_nt: TGTGCCAGCAGTTTCTCCCCTCAGGGGAACACTGAAGCTTTCTTT
cdr3_aa: CASSFSPQGNTEAFF

j_call: TRBJ2-3
v_call: TRBV12-3/TRBV12-4
d_call: -
clone_size: -
cdr3_nt: TGTGCCAGCAGTTTAATCGCCCGGATCTCTTTT
cdr3_aa: CASSLIARISF

j_call: TRBJ1-1
v_call: TRBV7-9
d_call: -
clone_size: -
cdr3_nt: TGTGCCAGCAGCTTATGGGCGGAGTACACTGAAGCTTTCTTT
cdr3_aa: CASSLWAEYTEAFF

j_call: TRBJ1-5
v_call: TRBV6-2/TRBV6-3
d_call: TRBD1
clone_size: -
cdr3_nt: TGTGCCAGCAGTTGGGACAGTCGGAGCCATGCCCCCAATCAGCCCCAGCATTTT
cdr3_aa: CASSWDSRSHAPNQPQHF

j_call: TRBJ1-3
v_call: TRBV6-5
d_call: TRBD1
clone_size: -
cdr3_nt: TGTGCCAGCAGTTCGGACAGGGCGAACTCTGGAAACACCATATATTTT
cdr3_aa: CASSSDRANSGNTIYF

j_call: TRBJ2-3
v_call: TRBV4-3
d_call: -
clone_size: few
cdr3_nt: TGCGCCAGCAGCCAACTTAACACGGACGGAGATACGCAGTATTTT
cdr3_aa: CASSQLNTDGDTQYF

j_call: TRBJ2-3
v_call: TRBV4-1
d_call: -
clone_size: -
cdr3_nt: TGCGCCAGCAGCCAAGAGCCCGTTACAGGGGAGGTCACAGATACGCAGTATTTT
cdr3_aa: CASSQEPVTGEVTDTQYF

j_call: TRBJ2-5
v_call: TRBV12-3/TRBV12-4
d_call: TRBD2
clone_size: -
cdr3_nt: TGTGCCAGCAGTGCCCGAGCGGGGGGAGAGGAGACCCAGTACTTC
cdr3_aa: CASSARAGGEETQYF

j_call: TRBJ2-7
v_call: TRBV18
d_call: TRBD1
clone_size: few
cdr3_nt: TGTGCCAGCTCACCCGCCGGGACAGGGGGGAAGTACGAGCAGTACTTC
cdr3_aa: CASSPAGTGGKYEQYF

j_call: TRBJ1-1
v_call: TRBV6-2/TRBV6-3
d_call: -
clone_size: few
cdr3_nt: TGTGCCAGCAGTTACTCTTCCTTTACTGAAGCTTTCTTT
cdr3_aa: CASSYSSFTEAFF

j_call: TRBJ1-5
v_call: TRBV7-8
d_call: -
clone_size: many
cdr3_nt: TGTGCCAGCAGCTTGTGGGGAAGTAGCAATCAGCCCCAGCATTTT
cdr3_aa: CASSLWGSSNQPQHF

j_call: TRBJ1-5
v_call: TRBV9
d_call: TRBD1
clone_size: -
cdr3_nt: TGTGCCAGCAGCAAGGGACAGGGGAATCAGCCCCAGCATTTT
cdr3_aa: CASSKGQGNQPQHF

j_call: TRBJ2-3
v_call: TRBV28
d_call: TRBD2
clone_size: few
cdr3_nt: TGTGCCAGCAGTTTGCTTATTAGCGGGGGTTTGGGTACGCAGTATTTT
cdr3_aa: CASSLLISGGLGTQYF

j_call: TRBJ2-1
v_call: TRBV4-1
d_call: TRBD1
clone_size: -
cdr3_nt: TGCGCCAGCAGCCAAGATCTGGGGGGGGACAGGGTTCAGTTCTTC
cdr3_aa: CASSQDLGGDRVQFF

j_call: TRBJ2-5
v_call: TRBV14
d_call: -
clone_size: many
cdr3_nt: TGTGCCAGCAGCCAGTTTTCCGGAAAGACCCAGTACTTC
cdr3_aa: CASSQFSGKTQYF

j_call: TRBJ1-5
v_call: TRBV2
d_call: -
clone_size: few
cdr3_nt: TGTGCCAGCAGTGAACAGATGAATCAGCCCCAGCATTTT
cdr3_aa: CASSEQMNQPQHF

j_call: TRBJ2-1
v_call: TRBV6-2/TRBV6-3
d_call: TRBD2
clone_size: few
cdr3_nt: TGTGCCAGCAGTTACACTAGCGGGGATTACAATGAGCAGTTCTTC
cdr3_aa: CASSYTSGDYNEQFF

j_call: TRBJ1-1
v_call: TRBV5-1
d_call: TRBD1
clone_size: many
cdr3_nt: TGCGCCAGCAGACCATTAACAGGGGGCTTCGACACTGAAGCTTTCTTT
cdr3_aa: CASRPLTGGFDTEAFF

j_call: TRBJ2-3
v_call: TRBV28
d_call: -
clone_size: once
cdr3_nt: TGTGCCAGCAGTTCTCCCGGGGGCGGGAGCGATACGCAGTATTTT
cdr3_aa: CASSSPGGGSDTQYF

j_call: TRBJ2-2
v_call: TRBV20-1
d_call: TRBD2
clone_size: many
cdr3_nt: TGCAGTGCGAGACTAGCGGGGGGGACCGGGGAGCTGTTTTTT
cdr3_aa: CSARLAGGTGELFF

j_call: TRBJ2-3
v_call: TRBV6-5
d_call: -
clone_size: few
cdr3_nt: TGTGCCAGCAGTTACTGGGGGGTTGGGGGCACAGATACGCAGTATTTT
cdr3_aa: CASSYWGVGGTDTQYF

j_call: TRBJ2-2
v_call: TRBV12-3/TRBV12-4
d_call: -
clone_size: many
cdr3_nt: TGTGCCAGCAGTTTAGAGGCCGGGGAGCTGTTTTTT
cdr3_aa: CASSLEAGELFF

j_call: TRBJ2-3
v_call: TRBV7-9
d_call: -
clone_size: many
cdr3_nt: TGTGCCAGCAGCCTTAGCGACAACACAGATACGCAGTATTTT
cdr3_aa: CASSLSDNTDTQYF

j_call: TRBJ1-3
v_call: TRBV7-2
d_call: TRBD1
clone_size: many
cdr3_nt: TGTGCCAGCGCGCAGACAGGGCAAACTGGAAACACCATATATTTT
cdr3_aa: CASAQTGQTGNTIYF

j_call: TRBJ2-3
v_call: TRBV4-1
d_call: -
clone_size: few
cdr3_nt: TGCGCCAGCCGAGAGACCACAGATACGCAGTATTTT
cdr3_aa: CASRETTDTQYF

j_call: TRBJ1-6
v_call: TRBV4-1
d_call: TRBD1
clone_size: -
cdr3_nt: TGCGCCAGCAGCCTTTATCACCCGACAGGGTGGAGTAATTCACCCCTCCACTTT
cdr3_aa: CASSLYHPTGWSNSPLHF

j_call: TRBJ1-4
v_call: TRBV3-1
d_call: -
clone_size: -
cdr3_nt: TGTGCCAGCAGCCAAGATTTCCAGCGAGGTGAAAAACTGTTTTTT
cdr3_aa: CASSQDFQRGEKLFF

j_call: TRBJ2-3
v_call: TRBV4-1
d_call: -
clone_size: -
cdr3_nt: TGCGCCAGCAGCCAAGACAGCACAGATACGCAGTATTTT
cdr3_aa: CASSQDSTDTQYF

j_call: TRBJ1-1
v_call: TRBV18
d_call: -
clone_size: many
cdr3_nt: TGTGCCAGCTCTTGGACAGAGAACACTGAAGCTTTCTTT
cdr3_aa: CASSWTENTEAFF

j_call: TRBJ2-5
v_call: TRBV7-2
d_call: -
clone_size: -
cdr3_nt: TGTGCCAGCAGCATCTCAAAATACCAAGAGACCCAGTACTTC
cdr3_aa: CASSISKYQETQYF

j_call: TRBJ1-2
v_call: TRBV20-1
d_call: -
clone_size: few
cdr3_nt: TGCAGTGCTAGACCCTTGAGGGGGGCTACGAACTATGGCTACACCTTC
cdr3_aa: CSARPLRGATNYGYTF

j_call: TRBJ1-2
v_call: TRBV4-2
d_call: -
clone_size: few
cdr3_nt: TGTGCCAGCAGCCAAACGGACGCTAACTATGGCTACACCTTC
cdr3_aa: CASSQTDANYGYTF

j_call: TRBJ1-1
v_call: TRBV10-3
d_call: -
clone_size: many
cdr3_nt: TGTGCCATCAGTGATTTGAAAGGGGGCACTGAAGCTTTCTTT
cdr3_aa: CAISDLKGGTEAFF

j_call: TRBJ2-7
v_call: TRBV7-2
d_call: TRBD1
clone_size: -
cdr3_nt: TGTGCCAGCAGCTTAGGGCAGGGGGCCTACGAGCAGTACTTC
cdr3_aa: CASSLGQGAYEQYF

j_call: TRBJ2-7
v_call: TRBV2
d_call: -
clone_size: -
cdr3_nt: TGTGCCAGCAACTGGGACGGGACCTACGAGCAGTACTTC
cdr3_aa: CASNWDGTYEQYF

j_call: TRBJ1-1
v_call: TRBV20-1
d_call: -
clone_size: -
cdr3_nt: TGCAGTGCTAGAGTGATTTTTAGAGGTGGGCCTGAAGCTTTCTTT
cdr3_aa: CSARVIFRGGPEAFF

j_call: TRBJ1-1
v_call: TRBV7-9
d_call: -
clone_size: -
cdr3_nt: TGTGCCAGCAGCTTAGCAGGGGCGATCACTGAAGCTTTCTTT
cdr3_aa: CASSLAGAITEAFF

j_call: TRBJ1-5
v_call: TRBV7-2
d_call: TRBD1
clone_size: few
cdr3_nt: TGTGCCAGCAGCCCTAAGACAGGGGTTCAGCAGCCCCAGCATTTT
cdr3_aa: CASSPKTGVQQPQHF

j_call: TRBJ2-5
v_call: TRBV10-3
d_call: -
clone_size: few
cdr3_nt: TGTGCCATCAGTGATACAGGGAACTCGATGGGGTCCCAGTACTTC
cdr3_aa: CAISDTGNSMGSQYF